Here is one T cell receptor beta chain with its context. Libraries of TCR beta came from iRepertoire HTBI primers plus Arm-PCR of CDR3 regions. TCRdb re-analysed the multiplex PCR reads in MiXCR, keeping a single row per CDR3 protein. The table includes 650,000 to 700,000 distinct CDR3 sequences, about 30% detected once. This entry comes from a study of regulatory T cells in long-lasting Graves disease. Specified time point: persistent/refractory GD, antithyroid drugs over 5 years with positive TRAb. Extracted PBMC RNA gave rise to the TCR library. V gave up 3 bases and J gave up 7 bases, with 11 bases separating them. The CDR3 has 13 residues. Germline CDR1 is KGHDR and CDR2 is SFDVKD.

This chain connects TRBV24-1 to TRBJ1-2, with D tentatively TRBD1 (5 bases). The sample was peripheral blood mononuclear cells (PBMCs), taken when the disease was refractory, from a patient treated with antithyroid drugs. The sequence was collected from a female donor with Graves disease. CDR3 in amino acids: CATSDPLGLGYTF. CDR3 DNA sequence: TGTGCCACCAGTGATCCCCTGGGGCTTGGCTACACCTTC.